This T cell receptor (beta chain) was captured by sequencing in a study of T cell responses to AZD1222 COVID-19 vaccine. Study-wide results and caveats: Just a handful of AZD1222 recipients were seropositive at baseline. Rises in breadth and depth of Spike-specific TCRs came after two AZD1222 doses. Researchers report vaccine-associated CD4 TCRs spanning spike, with dominance at 160-218 and 743-854. Unmutated variant regions are reportedly targeted by nearly half of spike-specific TCRs.

As for this clone: Its antigen is currently unknown.

Repertoires were generated with immunoSEQ multiplex PCR, while TCRdb's copy carries only in-frame clones and drops some. Among about 170,000 clones listed, approximately 90% were seen once. The ends were cut back, 5 bases at V and 3 bases at J, with 14 bases in the middle. The germline CDR1 and CDR2 sequences are MNHEY and SVGAGI. The length of the CDR3 is 15 residues. The sequencing used peripheral blood, collected on day 0 of AZD1222 vaccination. The origin of this receptor is an adult in good health. The rearrangement uses TRBV6-5 and TRBJ1-3; D is perhaps TRBD1 (6 bases). This CDR3 reads CASSTRGSVGNTIYF. The DNA of the CDR3 is TGTGCCAGCAGTACCAGGGGCTCCGTTGGAAACACCATATATTTT.